The T cell receptor beta chain under discussion was sequenced for a study of T cells expressing NK-cell markers. Background on the study: It was from sorted CD3+CD56+NKG2C+, CD3+CD56+NKG2C- and CD3+CD56-NKG2C+ T cells that TCR beta repertoires came.

General study points: Of the CD8+ T cells in about 6 donors, roughly 1.0-7.5% belonged to dominant NKG2C+ clonotypes. Leadership of the CD3+CD56-NKG2C+ fraction also belonged to these clonotypes in a handful of donors.

To note about this clonotype: What it recognizes is unknown.

Synthesis of TCR beta cDNA relied on 5'RACE template switching carrying UMIs. From the 5' RACE reads, TCRdb lists one entry per CDR3 protein and no DNA. The sample's table shows some 460,000 distinct CDR3 sequences. This clonotype was obtained from a woman aged 50 to 60 in good health. The sequenced sample consisted of blood T cells: a sorted CD56 or NKG2C T cell subset, CD4+ or CD8+ T cells, or bulk PBMC T cells (not recorded which).

This CDR3 reads CASSQDKGQEGYTF. The chain uses TRBV4-2 and TRBJ1-2; TCRdb calls TRBD1, which cannot be checked without DNA. Germline V gene data show CDR1 as LGHNA and CDR2 as YNFKEQ. The CDR3 has 14 residues.